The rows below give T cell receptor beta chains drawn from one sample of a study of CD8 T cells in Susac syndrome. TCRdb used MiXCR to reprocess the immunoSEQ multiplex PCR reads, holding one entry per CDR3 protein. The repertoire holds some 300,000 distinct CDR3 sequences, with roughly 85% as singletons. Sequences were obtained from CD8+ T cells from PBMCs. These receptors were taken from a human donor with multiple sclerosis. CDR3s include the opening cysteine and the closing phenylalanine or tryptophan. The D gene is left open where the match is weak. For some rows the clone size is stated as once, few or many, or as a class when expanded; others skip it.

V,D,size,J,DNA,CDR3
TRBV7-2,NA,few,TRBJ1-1,TGTGCCAGCAGACACCACAACCCAAGTTTCGCTGAAGCTTTCTTT,CASRHHNPSFAEAFF
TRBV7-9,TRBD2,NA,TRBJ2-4,TGTGCCAGCAGCCCGTCCGGGACTAGCGGGAGACAAACCAAAAACATTCAGTACTTC,CASSPSGTSGRQTKNIQYF
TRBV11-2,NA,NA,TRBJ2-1,TGTGCCAGCAGCTTGGTCCGGGTAGTCGATGAGCAGTTCTTC,CASSLVRVVDEQFF
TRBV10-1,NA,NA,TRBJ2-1,TGCGCCAGCAGTGATCTAGCGAGGAATGAGCAGTTCTTC,CASSDLARNEQFF
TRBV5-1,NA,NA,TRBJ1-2,TGCGCCAGCAGCTTGGATGTGAACTATGGCTACACCTTC,CASSLDVNYGYTF
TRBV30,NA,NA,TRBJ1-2,TGTGCCTGGAGTGTCGAGGACCCATACTATGGCTACACCTTC,CAWSVEDPYYGYTF
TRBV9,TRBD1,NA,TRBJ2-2,TGTGCCAGCAGCGTAGCCCGGACAGGGGGCGGCGTCACCGGGGAGCTGTTTTTT,CASSVARTGGGVTGELFF
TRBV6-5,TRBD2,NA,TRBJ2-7,TGTGCCAGCAGCAGCGGGGAGGACTACGAGCAGTACTTC,CASSSGEDYEQYF
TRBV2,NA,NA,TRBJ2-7,TGTGCCAGCAGAGGGAGTCGGACAGCATCCTACGAGCAGTACTTC,CASRGSRTASYEQYF
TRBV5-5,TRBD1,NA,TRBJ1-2,TGTGCCAGCAGCTACGACTTAAGGACAGGCGGAGATGGCTACACCTTC,CASSYDLRTGGDGYTF
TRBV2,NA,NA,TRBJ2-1,TGTGCCAGCAGTGATCCCGGGAGAACGAGGAATGAGCAGTTCTTC,CASSDPGRTRNEQFF
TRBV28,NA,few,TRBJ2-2,TGTGCCAGCAGTTTAGATTGGCAGGTCACGAACACCGGGGAGCTGTTTTTT,CASSLDWQVTNTGELFF
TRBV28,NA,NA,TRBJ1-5,TGTGCCAGCAGTACCGGGACCGCATTAGAGCCCCAGCATTTT,CASSTGTALEPQHF
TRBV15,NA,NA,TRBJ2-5,TGTGCCACCAGCAGAGATGTAAGCGGAGAGACCCAGTACTTC,CATSRDVSGETQYF
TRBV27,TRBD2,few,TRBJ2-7,TGTGCCAGCAGTTTATCGGGCGGGAGGGCCAACGAGCAGTACTTC,CASSLSGGRANEQYF
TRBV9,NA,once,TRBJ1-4,TGTGCCAGCAGCTCAGACGGATTTAATGAAAAACTGTTTTTT,CASSSDGFNEKLFF
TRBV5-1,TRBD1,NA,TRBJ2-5,TGCGCCAGCAGCTCCTGGACAGGGTACAAGGAGACCCAGTACTTC,CASSSWTGYKETQYF
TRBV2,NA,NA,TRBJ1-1,TGTGCCAGCGTCACGCTGGGAACTGATGAAGCTTTCTTT,CASVTLGTDEAFF
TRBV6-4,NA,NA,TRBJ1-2,TGTGCCAGCAGAGGGGGACGGGGAATCTACACCTTC,CASRGGRGIYTF
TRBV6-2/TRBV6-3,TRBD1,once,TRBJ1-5,TGTGCCAGCAGCACCAAAAGTCCGGGACAGGGAGTATATCAGCCCCAGCATTTT,CASSTKSPGQGVYQPQHF
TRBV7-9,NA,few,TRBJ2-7,TGTGCCAGCAGCCTGAGCGGTTTGTCCTACGAGCAGTACTTC,CASSLSGLSYEQYF
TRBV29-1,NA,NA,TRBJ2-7,TGCAGCGTTGTTTTCCTCAGAAGGGGAGAATACGAGCAGTACTTC,CSVVFLRRGEYEQYF
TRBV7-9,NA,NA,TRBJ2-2,TGTGCCAGCAGCTTAGAGTCACTTACCGGGGAGCTGTTTTTT,CASSLESLTGELFF
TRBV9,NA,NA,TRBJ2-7,TGTGCCAGCAGCCCACCGGGGGAACGCGAGCAGTACTTC,CASSPPGEREQYF
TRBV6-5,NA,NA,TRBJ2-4,TGTGCCAGCAGAGATACGGGGGCCAGGGGGGGCATTCAGTACTTC,CASRDTGARGGIQYF
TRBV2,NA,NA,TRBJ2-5,TGTGCCAGCAGTCCGAAGGGGCTGGAGACCCAGTACTTC,CASSPKGLETQYF
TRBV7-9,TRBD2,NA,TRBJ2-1,TGTGCCAGCAGCTTAGGGGCTGGGGAAGCGGGAGAGCAGTTCTTC,CASSLGAGEAGEQFF
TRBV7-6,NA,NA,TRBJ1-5,TGTGCCAGCATCCCCCGTGCCTCCTCCAGGCAGCCCCAGCATTTT,CASIPRASSRQPQHF
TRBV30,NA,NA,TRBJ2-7,TGTGCCTGGAGTGTGTCGGGTTATGGCTACGAGCAGTACTTC,CAWSVSGYGYEQYF
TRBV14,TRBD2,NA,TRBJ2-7,TGTGCCAGCCGGGGGGGATACTCCTACGAGCAGTACTTC,CASRGGYSYEQYF
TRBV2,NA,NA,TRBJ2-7,TGTGCCAGCAGCGCCCTTGGATCCTACGAGCAGTACTTC,CASSALGSYEQYF
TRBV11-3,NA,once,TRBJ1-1,TGTGCCAGCAGCTTAGTACAAAACACTGAAGCTTTCTTT,CASSLVQNTEAFF
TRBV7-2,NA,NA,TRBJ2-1,TGTGCCAGCAGCTATTTTCAGCACTTGAGCTCCTACAATGAGCAGTTCTTC,CASSYFQHLSSYNEQFF
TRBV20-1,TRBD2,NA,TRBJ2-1,TGCAGTTCGACTAGCGGTTATTACAATGAGCAGTTCTTC,CSSTSGYYNEQFF
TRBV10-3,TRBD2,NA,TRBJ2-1,TGTGCCATCAGTGAGTCCCCCGGGACTAGCGGGAGGGCCGCCTACAATGAGCAGTTCTTC,CAISESPGTSGRAAYNEQFF
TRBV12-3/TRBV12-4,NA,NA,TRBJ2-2,TGTGCCAGCAGCCCCGACACAAACACCGGGGAGCTGTTTTTT,CASSPDTNTGELFF
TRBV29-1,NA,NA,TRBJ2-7,TGCAGCGTGCTGACAGGGAGGATCCCCGACGAGCAGTACTTC,CSVLTGRIPDEQYF
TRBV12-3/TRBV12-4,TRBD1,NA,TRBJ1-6,TGTGCCAGCAGAAAGGGCAGGGGGTCACCCCTCCACTTT,CASRKGRGSPLHF
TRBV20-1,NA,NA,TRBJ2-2,TGCAGTGCCCCAGACACCGGGGAGCTGTTTTTT,CSAPDTGELFF
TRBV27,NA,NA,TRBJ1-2,TGTGCCAGCAGTTTTGCGGGGTTGAGGACTTATGGCTACACCTTC,CASSFAGLRTYGYTF
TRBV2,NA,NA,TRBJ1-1,TGTGCCAGCAGAGACGACCGGGACACCGGCGAGTATGGCACTGAAGCTTTCTTT,CASRDDRDTGEYGTEAFF
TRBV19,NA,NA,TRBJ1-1,TGTGCCAGTAGTATACCGAACACTGAAGCTTTCTTT,CASSIPNTEAFF
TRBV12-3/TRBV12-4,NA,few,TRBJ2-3,TGTGCCAGCAGTTTACAAGGGGGTGCAGATACGCAGTATTTT,CASSLQGGADTQYF
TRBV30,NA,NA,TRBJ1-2,TGTGCCTGGACCTTCACAAGGGGGACCGCTTTCTATGGCTACACCTTC,CAWTFTRGTAFYGYTF
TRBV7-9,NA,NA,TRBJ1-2,TGTGCCAGCAGCTTAGCCACAGCCTACTATGGCTACACCTTC,CASSLATAYYGYTF
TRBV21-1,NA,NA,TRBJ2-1,TGTGCCAGCAGCAAAGGAAACGGACTACTAGAAAACAATGAGCAGTTCTTC,CASSKGNGLLENNEQFF
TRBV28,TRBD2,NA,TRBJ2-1,TGTGCCAGCAGTTTAGGGACTAGCACTTACAATGAGCAGTTCTTC,CASSLGTSTYNEQFF
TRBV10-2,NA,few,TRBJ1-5,TGCGCCAGCAGTGAGTCGTCTGTTCAGCCCCAGCATTTT,CASSESSVQPQHF
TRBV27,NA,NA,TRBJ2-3,TGTGCCAGCAGTCGACTCCAGGATACGCAGTATTTT,CASSRLQDTQYF
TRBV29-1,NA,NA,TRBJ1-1,TGCAGCGTTACCCGGTCCTCGAACACTGAAGCTTTCTTT,CSVTRSSNTEAFF
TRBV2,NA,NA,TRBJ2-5,TGTGCCAGTCGTGGGGGGACCCAGTACTTC,CASRGGTQYF
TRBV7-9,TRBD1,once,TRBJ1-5,TGTGCCAGCAGCTTTGGACAGGATAGCAATCAGCCCCAGCATTTT,CASSFGQDSNQPQHF
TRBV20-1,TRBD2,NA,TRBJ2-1,TGCAGTGTAGCGGGAGGTAATGGGAATGAGCAGTTCTTC,CSVAGGNGNEQFF